This TCR beta chain is drawn from a study of cytomegalovirus exposure and HLA in healthy donors. PCR was performed using 60 Vbeta and 13 Jbeta primers. TCRdb's copy holds only in-frame clones and misses some; the assay was immunoSEQ multiplex PCR. This repertoire shows some 150,000 clones, roughly 80% found once; its top ten account for approximately 3.7%. The V gene's germline CDR1 is MDHEN and CDR2 SYDVKM. The CDR3 runs 13 residues. V lost 6 bases to trimming and J lost 6 bases, with 14 bases between them. Sample: PBMCs. The gene calls are TRBV28 and TRBJ2-5; a weak D match, TRBD1 (5 bases). The source of this sequence is a man aged 30 to 45 in good health and CMV-seropositive. Here the CDR3 DNA reads TGTGCCAGCAGGGACGACAGTAGGAAGACCCAGTACTTC. It yields the protein CASRDDSRKTQYF.